These T cell receptor beta chains were read from a single sample in a study of T cells in Graves' hyperthyroidism and ophthalmopathy. Each CDR3 protein gets one entry after TCRdb re-called the multiplex PCR reads with MiXCR. This sample yields about 690,000 distinct CDR3 sequences, of which approximately 15% are seen a single time; roughly a sixth belongs to the top ten. Sequencing input: blood. The receptors shown here come from a man aged 50 or older with Graves' hyperthyroidism. Each CDR3 is given with its conserved first and last residue. D genes are given only for firm matches. Some rows mark clone size as missing; the rest say once, few, many or name a class of expanded clone.

j_call | v_call | d_call | clone_size | cdr3_nt | cdr3_aa
TRBJ1-4 | TRBV9 | TRBD1 | few | TGTGCCAGCAGCGTAGAAGGGACAGGAACTAATGAAAAACTGTTTTTT | CASSVEGTGTNEKLFF
TRBJ2-1 | TRBV28 | - | few | TGTGCCAGCACCCCTTACGCCAGCTCCTACAATGAGCAGTTCTTC | CASTPYASSYNEQFF
TRBJ2-3 | TRBV20-1 | TRBD2 | many | TGCAGTGCGTCCGGGAGGGCGGGGGGCACAGATACGCAGTATTTT | CSASGRAGGTDTQYF
TRBJ1-1 | TRBV7-9 | TRBD1 | few | TGTGCCAGCAGCTCGGACAGGGTCGATGGAGCTTTCTTT | CASSSDRVDGAFF
TRBJ1-1 | TRBV6-1 | - | many | TGTGCCAGCAGGGGATTCGGGCAGAACACTGAAGCTTTCTTT | CASRGFGQNTEAFF
TRBJ1-2 | TRBV3-1 | - | many | TGTGCCAGCAGCCAAGGGGATCATGGCTACACCTTC | CASSQGDHGYTF
TRBJ2-7 | TRBV6-1 | TRBD1 | - | TGTGCCAGCAGTAAGGACAGGGCTCACGAGCAGTACTTC | CASSKDRAHEQYF
TRBJ1-6 | TRBV5-4 | - | many | TGTGCCAGCAGCCCGACGGGGGGTTCACCCCTCCACTTT | CASSPTGGSPLHF
TRBJ1-2 | TRBV27 | TRBD1 | many | TGTGCCAGCAGTCCAGGGACAGGGCCTTTCTATGGCTACACCTTC | CASSPGTGPFYGYTF
TRBJ2-3 | TRBV19 | - | - | TGTGCCAGTAGCCTTGACGGGCGCATCACAGATACGCAGTATTTT | CASSLDGRITDTQYF
TRBJ1-2 | TRBV2 | TRBD1 | - | TGTGCCATCGGGACAGATAAAAACTTTTATGGCTACACCTTC | CAIGTDKNFYGYTF
TRBJ1-4 | TRBV7-3 | TRBD1 | - | TGTGCCAGCAGCAAAGGACAGGGGGCAAATGAAAAACTGTTTTTT | CASSKGQGANEKLFF
TRBJ2-7 | TRBV10-3 | - | - | TGTGCCATCAGTGAGGGGCTGTCAGGACCCCCTGATAAGGAGCAGTACTTC | CAISEGLSGPPDKEQYF
TRBJ2-2 | TRBV18 | TRBD2 | few | TGTGCCAGCTCGTGGACTAGCGGGAGGGCCTGGCCCGGGGAGCTGTTTTTT | CASSWTSGRAWPGELFF
TRBJ2-1 | TRBV7-9 | TRBD2 | - | TGTGCCAGCAGCTCTTATGAAGCGGGAGGTTTTAATGAGCAGTTCTTC | CASSSYEAGGFNEQFF
TRBJ2-7 | TRBV11-2 | TRBD2 | - | TGTGCCAGCAGCCCCGGACTAGCGGGAGCCTACGAGCGGTACTTC | CASSPGLAGAYERYF
TRBJ2-7 | TRBV29-1 | - | many | TGCAGCGTTTCGGACAGATACTACGAGCAGTACTTC | CSVSDRYYEQYF
TRBJ2-5 | TRBV19 | - | many | TGTGCCAGTAGTACGAATTACAGGGAAAGAGGGACCCAGTACTTC | CASSTNYRERGTQYF